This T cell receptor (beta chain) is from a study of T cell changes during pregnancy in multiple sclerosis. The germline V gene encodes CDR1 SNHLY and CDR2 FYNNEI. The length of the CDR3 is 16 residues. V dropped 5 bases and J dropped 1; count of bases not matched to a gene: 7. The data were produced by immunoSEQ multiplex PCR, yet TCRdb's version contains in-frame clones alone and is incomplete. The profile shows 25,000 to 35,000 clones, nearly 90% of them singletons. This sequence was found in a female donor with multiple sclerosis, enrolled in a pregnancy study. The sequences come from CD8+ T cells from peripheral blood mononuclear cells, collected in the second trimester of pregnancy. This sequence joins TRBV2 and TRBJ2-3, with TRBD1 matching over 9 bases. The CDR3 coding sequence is TGTGCCAGCAGTAAAACAGGGGGCTCGGGCACAGATACGCAGTATTTT. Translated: CASSKTGGSGTDTQYF.